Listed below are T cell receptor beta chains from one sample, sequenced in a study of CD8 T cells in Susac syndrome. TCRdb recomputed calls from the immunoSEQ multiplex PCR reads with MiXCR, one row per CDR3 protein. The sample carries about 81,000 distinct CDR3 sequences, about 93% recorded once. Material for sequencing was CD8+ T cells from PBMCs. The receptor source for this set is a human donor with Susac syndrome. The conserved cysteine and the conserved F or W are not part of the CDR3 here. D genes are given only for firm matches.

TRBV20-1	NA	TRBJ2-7	SAGDPLEEQY
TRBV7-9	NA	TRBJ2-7	ASSRAGNRYEQY
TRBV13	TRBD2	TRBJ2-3	ASSKTGTSGTDTQY
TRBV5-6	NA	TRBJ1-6	ASSGPRESITPLH
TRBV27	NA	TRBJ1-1	ASSLMETDTEAF
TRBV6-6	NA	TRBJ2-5	ASSYSGSETQY
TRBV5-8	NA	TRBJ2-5	ASSLDPPGLQETQY
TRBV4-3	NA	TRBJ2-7	ASSQDRAVEEQY
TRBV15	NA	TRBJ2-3	ATSDTLAASDTQY
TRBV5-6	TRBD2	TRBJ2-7	ASSLLAGAYEQY
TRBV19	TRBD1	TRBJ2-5	ASSSGQGGETQY
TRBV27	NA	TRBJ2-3	ASSPTGFTDTQY
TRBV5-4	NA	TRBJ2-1	ASSLAWGGPGEQF
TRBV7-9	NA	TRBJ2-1	ASSTPRTDEQF
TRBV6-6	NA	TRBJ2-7	ASSVSPGLQD
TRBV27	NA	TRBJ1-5	ASSVSLNQPQH
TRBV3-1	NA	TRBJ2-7	ASSQDLYGMAYEQY
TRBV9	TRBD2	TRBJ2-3	ASSLLTSASTDTQY
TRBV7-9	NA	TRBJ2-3	ASSWASDTQY
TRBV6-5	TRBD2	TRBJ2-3	ASSRTSGITDTQY
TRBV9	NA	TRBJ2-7	ASSGPLAEQY
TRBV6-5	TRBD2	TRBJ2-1	ASSYSEGLVNNEQF
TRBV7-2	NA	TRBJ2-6	ASSFGGSNVLT
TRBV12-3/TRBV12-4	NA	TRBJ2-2	ASSPTSWLWELF
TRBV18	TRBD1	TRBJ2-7	ASSPDRTANYEQY
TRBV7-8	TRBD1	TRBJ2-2	ASSPRTGDTGELF
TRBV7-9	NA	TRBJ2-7	ASEAAYSYEQY
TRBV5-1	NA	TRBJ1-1	ASSNGRTEAF
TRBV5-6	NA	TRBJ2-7	ASSFGQSAYEQY
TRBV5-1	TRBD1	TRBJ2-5	ASSGSGTGSGETQY
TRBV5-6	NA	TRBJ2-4	ASSFGPSSGNIQY
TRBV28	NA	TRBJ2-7	ASSPPGESYEQY
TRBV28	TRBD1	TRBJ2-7	ASSPRGQGSREQY
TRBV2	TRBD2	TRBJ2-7	ASSERLAGLYEQY
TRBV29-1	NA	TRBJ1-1	SVEDWRTGRAEAF
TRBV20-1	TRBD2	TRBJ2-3	SASWTSSDSTDTQY
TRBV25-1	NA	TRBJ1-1	ASSESPTGFTEAF
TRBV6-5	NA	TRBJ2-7	ASSDGPSNDEQY
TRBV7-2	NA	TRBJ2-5	ASSFEIPLPLQETQY
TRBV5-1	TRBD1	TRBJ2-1	ASSSWTGSYNEQF
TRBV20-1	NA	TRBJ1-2	SAPGSPGDYGYT
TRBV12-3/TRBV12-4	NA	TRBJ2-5	ASSLAEETQY
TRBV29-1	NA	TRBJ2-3	SVFKLGTDTQY
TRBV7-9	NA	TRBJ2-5	ASSLSAGHEETQY
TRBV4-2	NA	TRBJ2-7	ASSQVVGGEYEQY
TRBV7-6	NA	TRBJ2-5	ASSSPKRGNQETQY
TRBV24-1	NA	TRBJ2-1	ASTGLQDEQF
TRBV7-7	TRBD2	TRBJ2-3	ASSSGLVNRGDTQY
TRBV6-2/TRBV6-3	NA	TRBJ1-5	ASSPTGTPNQPQH
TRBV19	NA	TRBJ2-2	ASSPGTGELF
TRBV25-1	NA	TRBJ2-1	ASKDEGVSGNEQF
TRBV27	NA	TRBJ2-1	ASREYGNEQF
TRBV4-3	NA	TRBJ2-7	ASSHGYRVLAGSDEQY
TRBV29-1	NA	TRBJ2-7	SVEVSGVHEQY
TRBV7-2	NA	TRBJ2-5	ASSLVTGAETQY
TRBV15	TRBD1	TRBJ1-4	ATSRTGGVIEKLF
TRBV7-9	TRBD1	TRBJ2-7	ASSFPGQGTYEQY